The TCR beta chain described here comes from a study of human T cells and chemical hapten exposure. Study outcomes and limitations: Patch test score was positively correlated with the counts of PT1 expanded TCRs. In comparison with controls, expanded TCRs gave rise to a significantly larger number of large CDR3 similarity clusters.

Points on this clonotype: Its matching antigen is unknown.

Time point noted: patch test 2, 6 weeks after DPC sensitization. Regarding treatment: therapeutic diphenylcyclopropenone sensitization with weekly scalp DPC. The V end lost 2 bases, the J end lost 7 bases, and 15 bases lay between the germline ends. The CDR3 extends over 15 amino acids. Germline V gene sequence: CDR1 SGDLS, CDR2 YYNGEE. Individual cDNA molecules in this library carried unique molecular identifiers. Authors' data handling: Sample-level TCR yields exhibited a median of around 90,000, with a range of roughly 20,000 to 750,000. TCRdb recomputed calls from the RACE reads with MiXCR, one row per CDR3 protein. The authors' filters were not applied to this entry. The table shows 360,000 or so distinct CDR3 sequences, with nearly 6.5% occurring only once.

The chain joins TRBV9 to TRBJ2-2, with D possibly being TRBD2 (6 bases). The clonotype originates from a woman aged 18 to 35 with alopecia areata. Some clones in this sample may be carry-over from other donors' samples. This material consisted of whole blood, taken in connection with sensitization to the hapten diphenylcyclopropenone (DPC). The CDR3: CASSVGGMRGGELFF. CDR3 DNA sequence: TGTGCCAGCAGCGTTGGGGGGATGCGCGGCGGGGAGCTGTTTTTT.